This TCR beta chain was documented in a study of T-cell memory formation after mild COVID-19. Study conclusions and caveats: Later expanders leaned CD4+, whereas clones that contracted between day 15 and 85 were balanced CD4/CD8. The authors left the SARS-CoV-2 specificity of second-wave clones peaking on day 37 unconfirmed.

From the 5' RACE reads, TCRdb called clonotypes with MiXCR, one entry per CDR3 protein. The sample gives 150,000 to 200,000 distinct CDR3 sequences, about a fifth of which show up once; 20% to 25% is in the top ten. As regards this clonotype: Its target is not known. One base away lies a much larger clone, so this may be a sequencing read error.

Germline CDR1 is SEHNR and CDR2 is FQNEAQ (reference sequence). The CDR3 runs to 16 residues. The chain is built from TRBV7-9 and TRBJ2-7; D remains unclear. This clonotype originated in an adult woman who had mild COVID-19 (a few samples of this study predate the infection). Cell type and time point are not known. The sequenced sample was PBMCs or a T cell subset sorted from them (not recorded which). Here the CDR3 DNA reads TGTTCCAGCAGCTTAGGATTGGGGTCACCCTCCTACGAGCAGTACTTC. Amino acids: CSSSLGLGSPSYEQYF.